This T cell receptor (beta chain) was recovered during a study of shared clonotypes between healthy human individuals. General study findings and limits: Incompleteness in sorted-subset sequencing, despite large depth, was shown by rarefaction. Compared with memory subsets, naive subsets generally had larger estimated richness.

CD8 cells classed as naive were CD45RO-negative and positively selected for CCR7, excluding terminally differentiated effector memory CD45RA+ cells. As concerns this clone: Its antigen is unknown.

From germline, CDR1 is MNHEY and CDR2 SMNVEV (reference sequence). The CDR3 covers 13 residues. Trimming removed 4 bases at V and 5 bases at J, with 12 bases between. For sorted subsets, roughly 200 ng DNA per replicate equaled roughly 30,000 T cell genomes. Sequencing used immunoSEQ multiplex PCR; TCRdb keeps in-frame clones, though not all of them. The top ten hold 1.5% to 2% of the sample, which has about 2.1 million clones, about 93% seen once. Sequenced sample: naive CD8+ T cells from PBMCs. This receptor was taken from a man between 18 and 29 years old in good health. Some clones in this sample may be carry-over from other donors' samples. The V gene is TRBV27, the J gene TRBJ2-7; D call uncertain. The CDR3 loop reads CASSSGVWDEQYF. The CDR3 DNA follows: TGTGCCAGCAGTTCTGGGGTCTGGGACGAGCAGTACTTC.